One sample yielded the 8 T cell receptor beta chains listed below, sequenced in a study of control samples from healthy donors and cancer patients (dated by TCRdb to between 2020 and 2021). Library preparation was by the immunoSEQ multiplex PCR assay. Sourced from immuneACCESS, this table was stored by TCRdb with only in-frame sequences that have V and J called. A share of the clones is absent; for the studies checked, an unresolved V gene accounts for under half, and the remainder has no known explanation. The sample has more than 100,000 clones on record, around nine tenths of them singletons. The ten largest clones capture approximately 2.7% of the sample. The sequenced sample was blood. Receptors originate from a man in his late teens or twenties in good health.

J is TRBJ2-3 and V is TRBV6-4, with 12 positions matching TRBD2. Germline-derived CDR1 and CDR2 are MRHNA and SNTAGT. CDR3 length: 14 residues. V lost 8 bases, J lost 4 bases, and 4 bases stayed unmatched. This CDR3 is CASRLAGDSDTQYF. The CDR3 nucleotides are TGTGCCAGCCGACTAGCGGGAGACTCAGATACGCAGTATTTT.

The J gene is TRBJ2-7, the V gene TRBV5-6, with TRBD1 as a possible D gene (6 bases). V was trimmed by 4 bases and J by 3 bases, leaving 17 bases between them. CDR3 length: 15 residues. Germline CDR1 is SGHDT and CDR2 is YYEEEE. The CDR3 sequence: CASSRGLTGNYEQYF. The CDR3 nucleotides read TGTGCCAGCAGCCGCGGTTTGACAGGAAACTACGAGCAGTACTTC.

V gene TRBV5-1 combines with J gene TRBJ1-1; D remains unclear. Germline V CDR1 and CDR2: SGHRS, YFSETQ. Deletions cut 0 bases from V and 4 bases from J, with 13 bases between. This CDR3 spans 15 amino acids. The DNA of the CDR3 is TGCGCCAGCAGCTTGGGGCAAAGGGTTGGCACTGAAGCTTTCTTT. This sequence encodes CASSLGQRVGTEAFF.

The gene calls are TRBV5-4 and TRBJ1-3, with D uncertain. Germline V lookup: CDR1 SGHNT, CDR2 YYREEE (reference sequence). The CDR3 runs 16 residues. The germline V and J ends were trimmed by 2 bases and 0 bases, with 12 bases remaining between them. The CDR3, as DNA: TGTGCCAGCAGCTTAGGGAGGGCAGGCTCTGGAAACACCATATATTTT. Translation gives CASSLGRAGSGNTIYF.

V is TRBV2 and J is TRBJ1-2; 7 bases are shared with TRBD1. The trim removed 6 bases at V and 4 bases at J, leaving 5 bases unmatched. Germline assignment: CDR1 SNHLY and CDR2 FYNNEI. CDR3 length: 13 residues. The CDR3, as DNA: TGTGCCAGCAGCAAGGGACAGAGCTATGGCTACACCTTC. As protein: CASSKGQSYGYTF.

This rearrangement joins TRBV7-6 to TRBJ2-2; TRBD2 might be the D (5 bases). The germline V gene encodes CDR1 SGHVS and CDR2 FNYEAQ. There are 17 residues in the CDR3. With 0 bases removed from V and 4 bases from J, the gap between germline ends came to 15 bases. CDR3 sequence: CASSLAYMRVSTGELFF. The DNA for the CDR3 is TGTGCCAGCAGCTTAGCCTACATGCGGGTTTCCACCGGGGAGCTGTTTTTT.

This clone occurred a few times. Germline is not matched at one junction end, which may reflect a read error. The chain carries TRBV25-1 and TRBJ2-7; 12 bases are a match to TRBD2. CDR3 length equals 13 residues. CDR1 and CDR2 (germline): MGHDK, SYGVNS. The CDR3 bases are TGCGCGGCTAGCGGGGGGGCCCAGTACGAGCAGTACTTC. Protein product: CAASGGAQYEQYF.

V is TRBV5-8 and J is TRBJ2-1; TRBD1 or TRBD2 may be the D gene (5 bases each). Germline V gene sequence: CDR1 SGHTS, CDR2 YDEGEE. The CDR3 spans 16 residues. The germline V and J ends were trimmed by 0 bases and 7 bases, with 17 bases remaining between them. DNA of the CDR3: TGTGCCAGCAGCTTGGGGCGCAGGGTGGGAGTAAATGAGCAGTTCTTC. As protein: CASSLGRRVGVNEQFF.